The 29 T cell receptor beta chains presented below share a single source sample, sequenced in a study of cytomegalovirus exposure and HLA in healthy donors. Amplification used 60 Vbeta primers and 13 Jbeta primers. The method was immunoSEQ multiplex PCR; TCRdb's version includes in-frame clones alone and lacks a portion of them. The data show about 120,000 clones, with approximately 10% seen just once and roughly 4.6% held by the top ten. Input material: PBMCs. These TCRs come from a young woman in good health and CMV-seropositive.

A note on this clone: One end of the junction is discordant with germline, which a read error may explain. The J gene is TRBJ2-1, the V gene TRBV6-6; 10 bases match TRBD2. The CDR3 runs 16 residues. The germline V gene has CDR1 MNHNY and CDR2 SVGAGI (reference sequence). The CDR3 DNA follows: TGTGCCAGCAGTTCGCAGAAAGCGGGAGGGCACAATGAGAAGTTCTTC. The encoded protein is CASSSQKAGGHNEKFF.

This clone has a handful of counts. The J gene is TRBJ2-2, the V gene TRBV9; TRBD1 matches 8 bases. The trim removed 4 bases at V and 3 bases at J, leaving 2 bases unmatched. CDR3 size: 14 residues. CDR1 and CDR2 from the germline V gene are SGDLS and YYNGEE. For the CDR3, the DNA is TGTGCCAGCAGCCTGACAGGGGACACCGGGGAGCTGTTTTTT. Translating gives CASSLTGDTGELFF.

This chain connects TRBV5-1 to TRBJ2-2; the D gene is possibly TRBD1 (6 bases). In germline, CDR1 is SGHRS, CDR2 YFSETQ. The CDR3 runs to 13 residues. Trimming took off 4 bases at V and 6 bases at J, with 10 bases between the two ends. The chain's CDR3 is CASSAQGAGELFF. CDR3 nucleotides: TGCGCCAGCAGCGCACAGGGTGCCGGGGAGCTGTTTTTT. Variable domain in full (rest from reference TRBV5-1 and TRBJ2-2): KAGVTQTPRYLIKTRGQQVTLSCSPISGHRSVSWYQQTPGQGLQFLFEYFSETQRNKGNFPGRFSGRQFSNSRSEMNVSTLELGDSALYLCASSAQGAGELFFGEGSRLTVL.

The rearrangement joins TRBV6-1 to TRBJ1-5; the match to TRBD1 covers 8 bases. This CDR3 has 15 residues. CDR1 and CDR2 from the germline V gene are MNHNS and SASEGT. V shed 7 bases and J 5 bases; nucleotides not matched to a gene: 10. CDR3 nucleotide sequence: TGTGCCAGCAACATACCCGGGACAGGTTATCAGCCCCAGCATTTT. It yields the protein CASNIPGTGYQPQHF.

V is TRBV29-1 and J is TRBJ2-7; 8 bases are a match to TRBD1. The CDR3 extends over 16 amino acids. Germline CDR1 is SQVTM and CDR2 is ANQGSEA. J was trimmed by 3 bases and V by 5 bases; bases with no gene match: 15. CDR3 sequence: CSVQGGEGTGVYEQYF. For the CDR3, the DNA is TGCAGCGTTCAGGGAGGAGAGGGGACAGGAGTCTACGAGCAGTACTTC.

The chain combines TRBV5-4 with TRBJ2-7, with a weak D call TRBD2 (5 bases). The CDR3 spans 13 residues. Trimming removed 4 bases from V and 5 bases from J, with 13 bases in between. Per germline, CDR1 SGHNT and CDR2 YYREEE (reference sequence). CDR3 amino acids: CASSHSTSNEQYF. As DNA, the CDR3 is TGTGCCAGCAGCCACTCTACTAGTAACGAGCAGTACTTC.

The chain combines TRBV5-1 with TRBJ2-2, with TRBD2 matching 8 bases. V dropped 4 bases and J dropped 7; count of bases not matched to a gene: 12. Germline CDR1 and CDR2: SGHRS and YFSETQ. This CDR3 has 16 amino acids. The CDR3 DNA is TGCGCCAGCAGCACCGGACTAGCCGGGACGTTCGGGGAGCTGTTTTTT. Its protein is CASSTGLAGTFGELFF.

The V call is TRBV5-4, the J call TRBJ1-3; possible D gene TRBD1, 5 bases. This CDR3 contains 15 residues. The V end lost 10 bases, the J end lost 0 bases, and 17 bases lay between the germline ends. CDR1 SGHNT and CDR2 YYREEE come from the germline V gene (reference sequence). The CDR3 here is CAVGGTQSSGNTIYF. The CDR3 DNA sequence: TGTGCCGTCGGAGGGACCCAAAGCTCTGGAAACACCATATATTTT.

This clone was recorded a few times. The chain couples TRBV19 to TRBJ1-2, with D possibly TRBD1 on 5 matching bases. V was clipped by 6 bases and J by 2 bases, with 13 bases between them. The germline V gene encodes CDR1 LNHDA and CDR2 SQIVND (reference sequence). CDR3 size: 14 residues. Here the CDR3 DNA reads TGTGCCAGTAGAAGGCAGGGCGAAAACTATGGCTACACCTTC. Its translation: CASRRQGENYGYTF.

This clone was picked up a small number of times. This chain uses TRBV5-1 with TRBJ2-1, with TRBD2 matching over 12 bases. V shed 3 bases, J shed 4 bases, and the junction held 5 bases outside the gene matches. The CDR3 covers 16 residues. Per germline, CDR1 SGHRS and CDR2 YFSETQ. The CDR3 nucleotides read TGCGCCAGCAGCTCCGGAGGGACTAGCGGGTACAATGAGCAGTTCTTC. Translating gives CASSSGGTSGYNEQFF.

In its sample, this clone was seen a few times. The chain recombines TRBV5-1 with TRBJ1-1, with D unclear. Trimming removed 0 bases from V and 8 bases from J, with 14 bases in between. The CDR3 spans 14 residues. From germline, CDR1 is SGHRS and CDR2 YFSETQ. The DNA for the CDR3 is TGCGCCAGCAGCTTGGCCAGGCTGGCCGACGAAGCTTTCTTT. It codes for CASSLARLADEAFF.

This clone has more than one count but fewer than ten. This chain uses TRBV14 with TRBJ1-1; the D gene is possibly TRBD1 (5 bases). This CDR3 has 15 amino acids. CDR1 is SGHDN and CDR2 is FVKESK in the germline V gene. Trimming took 3 bases from V and 0 from J, leaving 11 bases between them. The CDR3, as DNA: TGTGCCAGCAGCCATCCGCAGGGCGTGAACACTGAAGCTTTCTTT. This gives the protein CASSHPQGVNTEAFF.

The chain has TRBV7-9 and TRBJ2-1; D remains ambiguous. Trimming shortened V by 7 bases and J by 7 bases, and 8 bases separated the two germline ends. The CDR3 covers 11 residues. Germline V gives CDR1 SEHNR, CDR2 FQNEAQ (reference sequence). The CDR3: CASNPRNEQFF. CDR3 DNA sequence: TGTGCCAGCAACCCCAGAAATGAGCAGTTCTTC.

This clone was seen a few times. This rearrangement joins TRBV5-1 to TRBJ2-2, with D maybe TRBD1 (7 bases). V lost 6 bases, J lost 6 bases, and 18 bases lay in between. CDR1 SGHRS and CDR2 YFSETQ come from the germline V gene. The CDR3 runs 15 residues. CDR3 nucleotide sequence: TGCGCCAGCACCCTTTCGGCAGGGGGGCCCGGGGAGCTGTTTTTT. Protein: CASTLSAGGPGELFF. The whole variable domain, remainder taken from reference TRBV5-1 and TRBJ2-2, is KAGVTQTPRYLIKTRGQQVTLSCSPISGHRSVSWYQQTPGQGLQFLFEYFSETQRNKGNFPGRFSGRQFSNSRSEMNVSTLELGDSALYLCASTLSAGGPGELFFGEGSRLTVL.

About this clone itself: At one end the junction does not follow the germline gene, possibly because of a read error. The chain carries TRBV7-9 and TRBJ2-4; 10 bases match TRBD2. The CDR3 covers 14 residues. Germline CDR1 is SEHNR and CDR2 is FQNEAQ (reference sequence). This chain's CDR3 is CASSLAGVANIQYF. CDR3 nucleotide sequence: TGTGCCAGCAGCCTAGCGGGAGTGGCAAACATTCAGTACTTC. Complete variable domain (other parts from reference TRBV7-9 and TRBJ2-4): DTGVSQNPRHKITKRGQNVTFRCDPISEHNRLYWYRQTLGQGPEFLTYFQNEAQLEKSRLLSDRFSAERPKGSFSTLEIQRTEQGDSAMYLCASSLAGVANIQYFGAGTRLSVL.

The sample holds a few counts of this clone. The chain recombines TRBV5-1 with TRBJ2-3; 7 bases are a match to TRBD1. V lost 4 bases to trimming and J lost 0 bases; unmatched junction nucleotides: 5. The CDR3 is 15 residues long. The germline V gene has CDR1 SGHRS and CDR2 YFSETQ. The CDR3 spells CASSRDSSSTDTQYF. The CDR3 DNA follows: TGCGCCAGCAGCCGGGACAGCTCTAGCACAGATACGCAGTATTTT.

The J gene is TRBJ2-7, the V gene TRBV5-4; a weak D match, TRBD2 (6 bases). This CDR3 contains 14 residues. V shed 4 bases and J shed 1 base, with 12 bases lying between them. Germline CDR1 SGHNT, CDR2 YYREEE (reference sequence). CDR3 DNA: TGTGCCAGCAGCAGTTCGGGACTTTCCTACGAGCAGTACTTC. Encoded protein: CASSSSGLSYEQYF.

This chain links TRBV9 with TRBJ2-1; 8 bases align to TRBD1. CDR3 length: 14 residues. After removal of 4 bases from V and 10 bases from J, the junction contained 10 bases not matched to a gene. CDR1 is SGDLS, CDR2 YYNGEE, per germline. The CDR3 nucleotides are TGTGCCAGCAGCCCACGGACAGGGCTGGGGGAGCAGTTCTTC. Protein sequence: CASSPRTGLGEQFF. The full variable domain, with the rest looked up from reference TRBV9 and TRBJ2-1, is DSGVTQTPKHLITATGQRVTLRCSPRSGDLSVYWYQQSLDQGLQFLIQYYNGEERAKGNILERFSAQQFPDLHSELNLSSLELGDSALYFCASSPRTGLGEQFFGPGTRLTVL.

This clone was detected a few times. The chain recombines TRBV2 with TRBJ2-7; TRBD1 agrees at 7 bases. The J segment lost 7 bases and the V segment lost 1 base, leaving 7 bases of the junction unmatched. CDR1 is SNHLY, CDR2 FYNNEI, per germline. The CDR3 contains 14 residues. CDR3 sequence (DNA): TGTGCCAGCAGTGAAGAATGGGACAGCGGAGAGCAGTACTTC. Protein: CASSEEWDSGEQYF. Using reference TRBV2 and TRBJ2-7 for the parts outside the CDR3, the full variable domain is EPEVTQTPSHQVTQMGQEVILRCVPISNHLYFYWYRQILGQKVEFLVSFYNNEISEKSEIFDDQFSVERPDGSNFTLKIRSTKLEDSAMYFCASSEEWDSGEQYFGPGTRLTVT.

This chain uses TRBV7-3 with TRBJ2-1, with 10 bases that match TRBD2. V shed 5 bases, J shed 8 bases, and the junction held 9 bases outside the gene matches. The CDR3 contains 15 residues. CDR1 is SGHTA, CDR2 FQGTGA, per germline. CDR3: CASSLLGLAGDEQFF. The CDR3 DNA sequence: TGTGCCAGCAGCCTGTTAGGGCTAGCGGGAGATGAGCAGTTCTTC.

The sample holds a few counts of this clone. The chain recombines TRBV7-2 with TRBJ2-7; possible D gene TRBD1, 6 bases. CDR3 length equals 19 residues. CDR1 and CDR2 from the germline V gene are SGHTA and FQGNSA. The V gene lost 8 bases and the J gene lost 5 bases, with 34 bases spanning the gap. CDR3 sequence: CASGFKETGVLDWGNEQYF. For the CDR3, the DNA is TGTGCCAGCGGGTTTAAAGAGACAGGCGTCCTCGATTGGGGCAACGAGCAGTACTTC.

This clone showed up just a few times. The chain is built from TRBV9 and TRBJ2-5, with a tentative D call TRBD2 (6 bases). The V and J ends lost 0 bases and 3 bases respectively, with 9 bases between them. Germline assignment: CDR1 SGDLS and CDR2 YYNGEE. This CDR3 has 14 residues. CDR3 amino acids: CASSVGGGKETQYF. As DNA, the CDR3 is TGTGCCAGCAGCGTAGGGGGCGGGAAAGAGACCCAGTACTTC.

This clone occurred a few times. The chain carries TRBV29-1 and TRBJ1-2; D is uncertain. The CDR3 sequence is 11 residues long. Germline V CDR1 and CDR2: SQVTM, ANQGSEA. The V and J ends lost 4 bases and 8 bases respectively, with 11 bases between them. The CDR3 sequence is CSVGETGGYTF. CDR3 coding DNA: TGCAGCGTTGGGGAGACTGGGGGCTACACCTTC. Complete variable domain (other parts from reference TRBV29-1 and TRBJ1-2): SAVISQKPSRDICQRGTSLTIQCQVDSQVTMMFWYRQQPGQSLTLIATANQGSEATYESGFVIDKFPISRPNLTFSTLTVSNMSPEDSSIYLCSVGETGGYTFGSGTRLTVV.

The V gene is TRBV7-3, the J gene TRBJ1-2; 7 bases map to TRBD1. Trimming took 4 bases from V and 6 from J; bases not matched to a gene: 8. The CDR3 has 14 residues. Germline values: CDR1 SGHTA, CDR2 FQGTGA. CDR3: CASSSQEGGNGYTF. CDR3 nucleotide sequence: TGTGCCAGCAGCTCTCAGGAAGGGGGCAATGGCTACACCTTC.

In its sample, this clone was seen a few times. DNA for the CDR3: TGTGCCAGCAGCGTAGCAGGGGGCTCCTACGAGCAGTACTTC. Its protein is CASSVAGGSYEQYF. The chain uses TRBV28 and TRBJ2-7; 7 bases line up with TRBD1. The CDR3 has 14 residues. V trimming: 6 bases; J trimming: 0 bases; junction bases outside the gene matches: 5. Germline CDR1 is MDHEN and CDR2 is SYDVKM.

This chain joins TRBV7-2 and TRBJ2-7; 7 nucleotides line up with TRBD2. CDR3 length equals 14 residues. Germline trimming cut 4 bases from V and 6 bases from J; bases unmatched to any gene: 9. Germline CDR1 is SGHTA and CDR2 is FQGNSA. CDR3 sequence: CASSSRSGVGEQYF. CDR3 nucleotide sequence: TGTGCCAGCAGCTCAAGAAGCGGGGTCGGCGAGCAGTACTTC.

As regards this clone: Other DNA sequences within the sample encode an identical CDR3. V usage is TRBV25-1 and J usage is TRBJ2-7; unclear D gene. Looked up from germline, CDR1 is MGHDK and CDR2 is SYGVNS. V lost 4 bases, J lost 3 bases, and 10 bases lay in between. This CDR3 is 13 amino acids long. The CDR3: CASSGSIIYEQYF. Written as DNA, the CDR3 is TGTGCCAGCAGTGGTTCAATCATCTACGAGCAGTACTTC.

The chain is built from TRBV10-3 and TRBJ1-2; TRBD1 matches 7 bases. V was pared by 2 bases and J by 4 bases, with 4 bases of the junction left unmatched. The CDR3 is 14 amino acids. Germline V lookup: CDR1 ENHRY, CDR2 SYGVKD. CDR3 in amino acids: CAISEQGVGYGYTF. Written as DNA, the CDR3 is TGTGCCATCAGTGAGCAGGGGGTGGGCTATGGCTACACCTTC.

V usage is TRBV12-1 and J usage is TRBJ1-2; the table assigns TRBD1, which was not confirmed against the DNA. TRBV12-1 is an annotated pseudogene. This CDR3 spans 16 amino acids. The CDR3 protein is CASSSRDRGPVNGYTF. The CDR3 nucleotides read TGTGCCAGCAGCTCTAGAGACAGGGGGCCGGTTAATGGCTACACCTTC.